The source of this T cell receptor beta chain is a study of CD8+ T cells in alopecia areata. Study information: Those treated were given oral tofacitinib at 5 to 10 mg twice daily.

The sample holds one count of this clone. Its antigen is unidentified. cDNA serving as the sequencing template came from extracted, reverse transcribed RNA. Sequencing was performed with immunoSEQ multiplex PCR; in TCRdb, only in-frame clones are kept and a portion is missing. The data show about 220,000 clones, with about 50% seen just once and around 1.6% held by the top ten. Treatment: oral pan-JAK inhibitor, 5-10 mg twice daily. Sampling of alopecia areata patients yielded lesional scalp punch biopsies as well as peripheral blood. PBMCs served as the source from which CD4+ and CD8+ T cells were sorted. Study-wide findings and caveats: Tofacitinib significantly reduced both scalp clonality and expanded CD8+ clones among the top 100.

The CDR3 has 12 residues. In germline, CDR1 is SQVTM, CDR2 ANQGSEA. Unmatched junction bases numbered 5, after V lost 3 bases and J lost 11 bases. The sequence came from a human donor with alopecia areata. V and J are TRBV29-1 and TRBJ2-1; 9 nucleotides align to TRBD1. The sequencing here drew on CD4+ T cells sorted from blood, taken at week 4, from a patient treated with tofacitinib. CDR3 DNA sequence: TGCAGCGTTGATAGGACAGGGGATCAGCAGTTCTTC. Translated, it gives CSVDRTGDQQFF.